This TCR beta chain came from a study of blood T cells in healthy people across ages. Study-level points and caveats: Older individuals had lower TCR beta diversity per million T cells (the decline was roughly linear). One million T cells yielded diversity estimates that were considered underestimates.

There are many counts of this clonotype. Its antigen is not known. The authors ran a second PCR of about 7 to 12 cycles using a sample-barcoded 5' primer and a J-beta primer mix. Every sample returned 2.5 million or more CDR3-containing paired-end reads. TCRdb used MiXCR to reprocess the 5' RACE reads, holding one entry per CDR3 protein. The sample shows roughly 730,000 distinct CDR3 sequences, 56% of them seen only once. Peripheral blood was drawn, ten milliliters per donor. Looked up from germline, CDR1 is SGHRS and CDR2 is YFSETQ. This CDR3 has 15 amino acids. After removal of 5 bases from V and 11 bases from J, the junction contained 16 bases not matched to a gene.

Input material: blood. The TCR was taken from a man in his forties or fifties in good health. V usage is TRBV5-1 and J usage is TRBJ2-5, with 9 bases that match TRBD2. The CDR3 DNA follows: TGCGCCAGCAGTCTAGCCATTAGCGGGAGCAATGAGCAGTACTTC. This sequence encodes CASSLAISGSNEQYF.